These 22 T cell receptor beta chains were all obtained from the same sample, sequenced in a study of OX40 agonist ivuxolimab in advanced cancers. Some clones are missing from TCRdb's copy, which holds only in-frame ones; the method was immunoSEQ multiplex PCR. The table shows roughly 66,000 clones, with roughly 80% occurring only once. The material was CD4+ or CD8+ T cells sorted from blood, obtained in a trial of the OX40 agonist ivuxolimab. These receptors all come from an adult with an advanced solid tumor such as melanoma, head and neck, liver or kidney cancer.

The J gene is TRBJ2-3, the V gene TRBV7-2, with 7 bases that match TRBD2. V shed 5 bases, J shed 1 base, and the junction held 12 bases outside the gene matches. Germline V CDR1 and CDR2: SGHTA, FQGNSA. The CDR3 is made up of 17 amino acids. CDR3 region: CASSRLGRGARTDTQYF. In DNA form, the CDR3 reads TGTGCCAGCAGCCGACTAGGGAGGGGCGCTCGCACAGATACGCAGTATTTT.

This clone was seen a handful of times. This chain uses TRBV7-3 with TRBJ1-6, with D perhaps TRBD1 (6 bases). The CDR3 totals 16 residues. CDR1 is SGHTA, CDR2 FQGTGA, per germline. V lost 0 bases, J lost 8 bases, and 14 bases lay in between. The CDR3 loop reads CASSLTGGGWDSPLHF. Here the CDR3 DNA reads TGTGCCAGCAGCTTAACGGGAGGGGGTTGGGATTCACCCCTCCACTTT.

This clone is deemed medium-sized. V usage is TRBV30 and J usage is TRBJ1-2; D call uncertain. Germline assignment: CDR1 GTSNPN and CDR2 SVGIG (reference sequence). The CDR3 extends over 13 amino acids. V lost 0 bases to trimming and J lost 6 bases, with 11 bases between them. The CDR3: CAWSVKPAHGYTF. The CDR3 DNA reads TGTGCCTGGAGTGTAAAGCCGGCCCATGGCTACACCTTC.

The V gene is TRBV20-1, the J gene TRBJ2-7, with D uncertain. Germline V CDR1 and CDR2: DFQATT, SNEGSKA (reference sequence). V lost 1 base to trimming and J lost 5 bases, with 6 bases between them. CDR3 length: 11 residues. The CDR3 is CSARVKNEQYF. CDR3 in DNA: TGCAGTGCTAGAGTTAAGAACGAGCAGTACTTC.

This clone was counted only a few times. The rearrangement uses TRBV11-3 and TRBJ1-5; no definite D call. With 5 bases removed from V and 4 bases from J, the gap between germline ends came to 6 bases. The CDR3 is 12 residues long. Germline V lookup: CDR1 SGHNT, CDR2 YENEEA. In DNA, the CDR3 is TGTGCCAGCAGCCGAAGAAATCAGCCCCAGCATTTT. Amino acids: CASSRRNQPQHF.

V and J are TRBV10-3 and TRBJ2-5; 8 bases match TRBD1. This CDR3 has 17 residues. Per germline, CDR1 ENHRY and CDR2 SYGVKD. With V trimmed by 2 bases and J by 1 base, 9 bases remained unmatched. CDR3 nucleotides: TGTGCCATCAGTGAGGGGGTCCCCGGGACAGGCCAAGAGACCCAGTACTTC. Its translation is CAISEGVPGTGQETQYF.

This clone was recorded once. The V gene is TRBV30, the J gene TRBJ2-5; D possibly corresponds to TRBD2 (5 bases). V was clipped by 2 bases and J by 2 bases, with 12 bases between them. CDR3 length: 14 residues. Germline V gene sequence: CDR1 GTSNPN, CDR2 SVGIG (reference sequence). The CDR3 nucleotides read TGTGCCTGGAGTAGGCCGACTAATCAAGAGACCCAGTACTTC. Translating it yields CAWSRPTNQETQYF.

The chain has TRBV5-4 and TRBJ1-2; 11 bases fit TRBD1. V shed 4 bases and J 5 bases; nucleotides not matched to a gene: 7. There are 15 residues in the CDR3. Germline values: CDR1 SGHNT, CDR2 YYREEE (reference sequence). The CDR3: CASSPRDRGEYGYTF. The CDR3 DNA is TGTGCCAGCAGCCCCCGGGACAGGGGGGAATATGGCTACACCTTC.

This clone has only one observation. The chain combines TRBV5-1 with TRBJ2-7; 8 bases fit TRBD1. V was clipped by 0 bases and J by 6 bases; unmatched bases: 8. This CDR3 contains 15 residues. Germline V gene sequence: CDR1 SGHRS, CDR2 YFSETQ. The CDR3, as DNA: TGCGCCAGCAGCTTGGCGGGCAGGGGGCAAGGCGAGCAGTACTTC. It translates to CASSLAGRGQGEQYF.

The chain couples TRBV6-5 to TRBJ1-2; D gene ambiguous. CDR1 is MNHEY, CDR2 SVGAGI, per germline. The CDR3 covers 13 residues. Trimming removed 7 bases from V and 6 bases from J, with 15 bases in between. The CDR3 loop is CASTGPVGHGYTF. Here the CDR3 DNA reads TGTGCCAGCACTGGGCCCGTTGGGCATGGCTACACCTTC.

The chain couples TRBV30 to TRBJ2-2; TRBD1 matches at 9 bases. Germline CDR1 reads GTSNPN; CDR2 reads SVGIG (reference sequence). V was clipped by 4 bases and J by 6 bases; unmatched bases: 6. This CDR3 is built from 14 residues. CDR3 nucleotide sequence: TGTGCCTGGACCGGGACAGGGATCCCCGGGGAGCTGTTTTTT. Residues: CAWTGTGIPGELFF.

The CDR3 nucleotides read TGTGCCAGCAGTGAATCTCTGACAGGGTGGACCGGGGAGCTGTTTTTT. The encoded protein is CASSESLTGWTGELFF. V gene TRBV25-1 combines with J gene TRBJ2-2; 7 nucleotides align to TRBD1. CDR1 is MGHDK, CDR2 SYGVNS, per germline. The V gene end was trimmed by 1 base and the J gene end by 5 bases; junction bases not matched to a gene: 7. The CDR3 consists of 16 residues.

A few counts support this clone. The chain couples TRBV9 to TRBJ1-3; D is uncertain. Germline V CDR1 and CDR2: SGDLS, YYNGEE. The CDR3 contains 16 residues. V was cut by 4 bases and J by 4 bases, with 18 bases left in between. This CDR3 is CASSPQIAEEGNTIYF. CDR3 DNA sequence: TGTGCCAGCAGCCCCCAAATCGCCGAGGAGGGAAACACCATATATTTT.

This rearrangement joins TRBV27 to TRBJ1-1, with D perhaps matching TRBD1 (6 bases). The V gene lost 5 bases and the J gene lost 1 base, with 29 bases spanning the gap. The germline V gene has CDR1 MNHEY and CDR2 SMNVEV (reference sequence). The CDR3 extends over 20 amino acids. The CDR3 loop reads CASSPTGTQPNFTPNTEAFF. The CDR3 region has the DNA TGTGCCAGCAGTCCCACAGGGACCCAACCCAATTTCACCCCGAACACTGAAGCTTTCTTT.

There are a few counts of this clone. The rearrangement links TRBV27 to TRBJ1-1; D is unclear. Germline values: CDR1 MNHEY, CDR2 SMNVEV (reference sequence). Trimming removed 5 bases from V and 4 bases from J, with 11 bases in between. The CDR3 length is 13 residues. The CDR3, as DNA: TGTGCCAGCAGTGATCTACTGGGCACTGAAGCTTTCTTT. Its protein is CASSDLLGTEAFF.

This clone was picked up a small number of times. The chain carries TRBV2 and TRBJ2-3; 12 bases are a match to TRBD2. Germline assignment: CDR1 SNHLY and CDR2 FYNNEI. The CDR3 spans 15 residues. Germline trimming cut 7 bases from V and 5 bases from J; bases unmatched to any gene: 7. The CDR3: CASTTSGGGVDTQYF. The CDR3 nucleotides are TGTGCCAGCACGACTAGCGGGGGTGGAGTAGATACGCAGTATTTT.

The chain is built from TRBV9 and TRBJ2-3; no definite D call. Per the germline V gene, CDR1 is SGDLS and CDR2 is YYNGEE. The CDR3 runs to 15 residues. The V and J ends lost 0 bases and 2 bases respectively, with 10 bases between them. CDR3 loop: CASSVGSLFTDTQYF. The CDR3 DNA reads as TGTGCCAGCAGCGTAGGGAGCTTATTCACAGATACGCAGTATTTT.

The chain carries TRBV5-5 and TRBJ2-7; tentative D call: TRBD2 (5 bases). V lost 0 bases and J lost 3, with 10 bases in between. Germline lookup yields CDR1 SGHKS and CDR2 YYEKEE (reference sequence). CDR3 length equals 14 residues. Written as DNA, the CDR3 is TGTGCCAGCAGCTTGGGGAGGTTTGACTACGAGCAGTACTTC. This encodes CASSLGRFDYEQYF.

The V call is TRBV5-1, the J call TRBJ2-3; D may match TRBD1 or TRBD2 (5 bases each). Between the trimmed V and J ends, which lost 6 bases and 0 bases, there was a span of 11 bases. The CDR3 consists of 14 residues. In germline, CDR1 is SGHRS, CDR2 YFSETQ. The CDR3 DNA follows: TGCGCCAGCACGAGGGGTAAAAGCACAGATACGCAGTATTTT. Its protein product is CASTRGKSTDTQYF.

This chain joins TRBV30 and TRBJ2-5, with TRBD2 as a possible D gene (5 bases). CDR1 GTSNPN and CDR2 SVGIG come from the germline V gene (reference sequence). CDR3 length equals 12 residues. V lost 3 bases, J lost 5 bases, and 10 bases lay in between. CDR3 residues: CAWSASGETQYF. CDR3 DNA: TGTGCCTGGAGCGCCTCGGGGGAGACCCAGTACTTC.

The V and J genes are TRBV7-2 and TRBJ1-3; TRBD1 is a possible D gene (5 bases). From germline, CDR1 is SGHTA and CDR2 FQGNSA. V gave up 1 base and J gave up 1 base, with 11 bases separating them. The CDR3 consists of 16 residues. The CDR3, as DNA: TGTGCCAGCAGCTTAGTCGGGGGACGGTCTGGAAACACCATATATTTT. Translated: CASSLVGGRSGNTIYF.

V usage is TRBV27 and J usage is TRBJ1-2; 7 bases line up with TRBD1. Germline lookup yields CDR1 MNHEY and CDR2 SMNVEV (reference sequence). Trimming at V came to 3 bases and at J to 4 bases, leaving 11 bases not matched to a gene. CDR3 size: 16 residues. CDR3 sequence: CASSFLPAGTAYGYTF. DNA for the CDR3: TGTGCCAGCAGTTTCCTCCCTGCCGGGACAGCCTATGGCTACACCTTC.